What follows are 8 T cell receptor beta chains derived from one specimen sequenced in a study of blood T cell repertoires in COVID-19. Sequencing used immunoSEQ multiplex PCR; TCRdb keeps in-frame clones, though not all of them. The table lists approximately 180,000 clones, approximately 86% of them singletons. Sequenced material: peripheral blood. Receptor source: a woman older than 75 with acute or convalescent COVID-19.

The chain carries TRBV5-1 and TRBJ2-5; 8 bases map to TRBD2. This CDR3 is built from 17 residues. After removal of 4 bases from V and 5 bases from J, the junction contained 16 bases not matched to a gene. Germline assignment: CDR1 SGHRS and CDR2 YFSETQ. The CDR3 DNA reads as TGCGCCAGCAGCCCGGGACGTACTAGCGGCGGGGATGAGACCCAGTACTTC. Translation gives CASSPGRTSGGDETQYF.

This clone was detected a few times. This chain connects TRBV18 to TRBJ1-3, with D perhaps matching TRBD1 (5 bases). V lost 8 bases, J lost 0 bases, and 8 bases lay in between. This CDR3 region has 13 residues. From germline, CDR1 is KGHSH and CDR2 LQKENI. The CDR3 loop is CASQTASGNTIYF. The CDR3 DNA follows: TGTGCCAGCCAGACAGCCTCTGGAAACACCATATATTTT.

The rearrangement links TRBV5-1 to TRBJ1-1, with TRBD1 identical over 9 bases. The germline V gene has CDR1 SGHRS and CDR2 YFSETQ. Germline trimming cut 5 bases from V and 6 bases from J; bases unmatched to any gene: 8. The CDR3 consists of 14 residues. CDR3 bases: TGCGCCAGCAGTTTCGTCGACAGGGGGGCTGAAGCTTTCTTT. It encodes CASSFVDRGAEAFF.

The CDR3 DNA is TGTGCCAGCAGCGCATGGGACCAGGGGGAAGCTTTCTTT. The encoded protein is CASSAWDQGEAFF. This chain joins TRBV7-3 and TRBJ1-1, with D possibly TRBD1 on 6 matching bases. Between the trimmed V and J ends, which lost 5 bases and 8 bases, there was a span of 15 bases. Germline values: CDR1 SGHTA, CDR2 FQGTGA. This CDR3 is 13 amino acids long.

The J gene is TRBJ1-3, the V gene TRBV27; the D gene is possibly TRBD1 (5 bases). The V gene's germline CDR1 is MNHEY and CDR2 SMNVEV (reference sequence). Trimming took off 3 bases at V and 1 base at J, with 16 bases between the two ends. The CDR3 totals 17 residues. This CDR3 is CASSLGGDGKSGNTIYF. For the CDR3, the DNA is TGTGCCAGCAGTTTGGGGGGGGACGGTAAATCTGGAAACACCATATATTTT.

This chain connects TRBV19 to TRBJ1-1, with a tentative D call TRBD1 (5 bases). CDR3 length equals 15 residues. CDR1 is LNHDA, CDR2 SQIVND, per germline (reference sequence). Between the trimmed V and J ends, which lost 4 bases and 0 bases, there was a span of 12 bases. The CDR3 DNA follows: TGTGCCAGTAGTAAGGAAGGGGCCATGAACACTGAAGCTTTCTTT. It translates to CASSKEGAMNTEAFF.

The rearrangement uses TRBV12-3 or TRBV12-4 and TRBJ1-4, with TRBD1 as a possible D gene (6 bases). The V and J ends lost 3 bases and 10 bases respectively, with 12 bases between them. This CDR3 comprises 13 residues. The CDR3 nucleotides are TGTGCCAGCAGTTTTGGGGACAAAGGAAAACTGTTTTTT. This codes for CASSFGDKGKLFF.

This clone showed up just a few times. CDR3 coding DNA: TGTGCCAGCAGCTTAGCGGGGCAGGCCGGTAGGAACGAGCAGTACTTC. Translated, it gives CASSLAGQAGRNEQYF. The rearrangement uses TRBV7-9 and TRBJ2-7; the D gene is possibly TRBD1 (5 bases). The germline gives CDR1 SEHNR, CDR2 FQNEAQ (reference sequence). This CDR3 contains 16 residues. Trimming left V 0 bases short and J 5 bases short, with 17 bases between.